This TCR beta chain emerged from a study of radiation and T cells in renal cell carcinoma. Looking at the study overall: Nephrectomy followed 15 Gy stereotactic body radiation by 4 weeks.

V shed 6 bases and J 3 bases; nucleotides not matched to a gene: 3. This CDR3 region has 14 residues. Looked up from germline, CDR1 is MNHEY and CDR2 is SVGAGI. Sample time point: blood 2 weeks post-SBRT. Treatment of the sample: 15 Gy SBRT to primary tumor, nephrectomy 4 weeks later. After SBRT, blood was collected at 2 and 4 weeks, plus baseline. The patient's renal cell carcinoma had clear cell pathology. The assay was immunoSEQ multiplex PCR, and TCRdb's table has in-frame clones only and misses some. The sample lists 70,000 or so clones, more than 75% occurring once. This clone has more than one count but fewer than ten.

The source is a man aged 55-75 years with renal cell carcinoma. The sample consisted of blood, taken from a patient whose treatment included radiotherapy and nephrectomy. The chain recombines TRBV6-5 with TRBJ1-1; 11 bases map to TRBD1. CDR3 DNA: TGTGCCAGCAGGACGGGACAGGGGGACACTGAAGCTTTCTTT. Translated, it gives CASRTGQGDTEAFF.